What follows are 11 T cell receptor beta chains derived from one specimen sequenced in a study of blood T cell repertoires in COVID-19. Sequenced by immunoSEQ multiplex PCR; TCRdb stores in-frame clones only, minus some. The sample has 60,000 to 90,000 clones; approximately 90% are singletons. Sequencing was done on a sample of peripheral blood. The receptors originated from an elderly woman with acute or convalescent COVID-19.

The rearrangement links TRBV28 to TRBJ2-1; TRBD2 matches 10 bases. Unmatched junction bases numbered 4, after V lost 6 bases and J lost 5 bases. The CDR3 consists of 14 residues. The germline V gene has CDR1 MDHEN and CDR2 SYDVKM. CDR3 in amino acids: CASRRTSGNNEQFF. The CDR3 DNA reads TGTGCCAGCAGGCGGACTAGCGGTAACAATGAGCAGTTCTTC.

The sample holds a few counts of this clone. The V gene is TRBV6-5, the J gene TRBJ2-1; D not resolved. Germline V lookup: CDR1 MNHEY, CDR2 SVGAGI. This CDR3 is built from 12 residues. V gave up 0 bases and J gave up 10 bases, with 7 bases separating them. CDR3 region: CASSYSGLEQFF. The CDR3 region has the DNA TGTGCCAGCAGTTACTCTGGGCTAGAGCAGTTCTTC.

Written as DNA, the CDR3 is TGTGCCAGCAGCTTAATTCCAGGGAACAGCAATCAGCCCCAGCATTTT. Residues: CASSLIPGNSNQPQHF. The gene calls are TRBV5-5 and TRBJ1-5, with D tentatively TRBD1 (5 bases). This CDR3 is built from 16 residues. V shed 2 bases and J shed 1 base, with 13 bases lying between them. Germline V gene data show CDR1 as SGHKS and CDR2 as YYEKEE (reference sequence).

This chain joins TRBV5-6 and TRBJ1-5; 9 bases match TRBD1. The CDR3 extends over 17 amino acids. The germline gives CDR1 SGHDT, CDR2 YYEEEE. Trimming took 0 bases from V and 6 from J; bases not matched to a gene: 10. For the CDR3, the DNA is TGTGCCAGCAGCTTGGCTCGGGGACAGGGAGAGGGTCAGCCCCAGCATTTT. It codes for CASSLARGQGEGQPQHF.

The rearrangement joins TRBV7-9 to TRBJ1-1; D remains unclear. Trimming removed 1 base at V and 1 base at J, with 7 bases between. Germline-derived CDR1 and CDR2 are SEHNR and FQNEAQ (reference sequence). The CDR3 covers 14 residues. The CDR3 nucleotides read TGTGCCAGCAGCTTAGTCTCCCGGAACACTGAAGCTTTCTTT. Translation gives CASSLVSRNTEAFF.

This rearrangement joins TRBV19 to TRBJ2-2, with 8 nucleotides matching TRBD1. The V gene's germline CDR1 is LNHDA and CDR2 SQIVND (reference sequence). The CDR3 has 17 amino acids. After removal of 6 bases from V and 1 base from J, the junction contained 10 bases not matched to a gene. CDR3 amino acids: CASRNSRGLGNTGELFF. Here the CDR3 DNA reads TGTGCCAGTAGAAATTCCAGGGGGCTAGGGAACACCGGGGAGCTGTTTTTT.

This clone was picked up one time. The V and J genes are TRBV4-3 and TRBJ1-1, with a possible D match to TRBD1 (5 bases). Trimming took off 2 bases at V and 3 bases at J, with 10 bases between the two ends. The CDR3 length is 14 residues. Germline-derived CDR1 and CDR2 are LGHNA and YSLEER. CDR3: CASSQTGAYTEAFF. In DNA, the CDR3 is TGCGCCAGCAGCCAAACTGGGGCTTACACTGAAGCTTTCTTT.

This rearrangement joins TRBV4-2 to TRBJ1-1; a weak D match, TRBD1 (5 bases). The CDR3 has 16 amino acids. With 4 bases removed from V and 0 bases from J, the gap between germline ends came to 15 bases. Germline values: CDR1 LGHNA, CDR2 YNFKEQ. For the CDR3, the DNA is TGTGCCAGCAGCCCGCGCCTGGGGGGTATGAACACTGAAGCTTTCTTT. Protein: CASSPRLGGMNTEAFF.

The rearrangement links TRBV3-1 (or the pseudogene TRBV3-2) to TRBJ2-3; tentative D call: TRBD2 (5 bases). Germline CDR1 LGHDT, CDR2 YNNKEL (reference sequence). The CDR3 runs 15 residues. The germline V and J ends were trimmed by 1 base and 4 bases, with 12 bases remaining between them. DNA for the CDR3: TGTGCCAGCAGCCAAGTCTTTCGGGGAGCAGATACGCAGTATTTT. Residues: CASSQVFRGADTQYF.

This clone was recorded only once. V usage is TRBV18 and J usage is TRBJ2-1; TRBD2 might be the D (5 bases). From germline, CDR1 is KGHSH and CDR2 LQKENI. V lost 6 bases, J lost 4 bases, and 13 bases lay in between. The CDR3 contains 14 residues. Here the CDR3 DNA reads TGTGCCAGCTCTTTTGGACTTGAATACAATGAGCAGTTCTTC. Translated, it gives CASSFGLEYNEQFF.

The CDR3 bases are TGTGCCAGTAGTCTACCGACAGGGGAAACTAATGAAAAACTGTTTTTT. It is translated as CASSLPTGETNEKLFF. The chain recombines TRBV19 with TRBJ1-4; TRBD1 matches at 8 bases. The V gene end was trimmed by 5 bases and the J gene end by 1 base; junction bases not matched to a gene: 6. The germline V gene has CDR1 LNHDA and CDR2 SQIVND (reference sequence). CDR3 size: 16 residues.